Below, 19 T cell receptor beta chains from the same sample are listed, as sequenced in a study of T cell responses to AZD1222 COVID-19 vaccine. Repertoires were generated with immunoSEQ multiplex PCR, while TCRdb's copy carries only in-frame clones and drops some. Of under 70,000 clones in the sample, over 70% were seen once. The starting material was peripheral blood, obtained on day 0 of AZD1222 vaccination. The source of these receptors is an adult in good health.

The chain links TRBV5-1 to TRBJ2-5; D is unclear. Germline CDR1 reads SGHRS; CDR2 reads YFSETQ. V was clipped by 4 bases and J by 5 bases, with 9 bases between them. The CDR3 loop spans 12 amino acids. The chain's CDR3 is CASSPSRETQYF. The CDR3 nucleotides are TGCGCCAGCAGCCCGTCGCGCGAGACCCAGTACTTC.

This chain joins TRBV19 and TRBJ1-1; 7 bases map to TRBD1. V was clipped by 8 bases and J by 1 base; unmatched bases: 7. Germline CDR1 and CDR2: LNHDA and SQIVND (reference sequence). CDR3 length: 14 amino acids. CDR3 sequence (DNA): TGTGCCAGTTGCCGGGGACAGAAGAACACTGAAGCTTTCTTT. Translated, it gives CASCRGQKNTEAFF.

By share of the sample, this clone is large (0.1 to 1%). The CDR3 coding sequence is TGTGCCAGCAGCTTAGAACTCGGGGTGAACACTGAAGCTTTCTTT. This translates into CASSLELGVNTEAFF. The V and J genes are TRBV7-9 and TRBJ1-1; D uncertain. Germline values: CDR1 SEHNR, CDR2 FQNEAQ (reference sequence). The CDR3 is 15 residues long. Trimming removed 1 base at V and 0 bases at J, with 9 bases between.

V and J are TRBV11-2 and TRBJ2-7; D unresolved. Germline CDR1 reads SGHAT; CDR2 reads FQNNGV. The CDR3 length is 16 residues. Between the trimmed V and J ends, which lost 2 bases and 2 bases, there was a span of 16 bases. The CDR3 loop is CASSLSFYRRTYEQYF. CDR3 coding DNA: TGTGCCAGCAGCTTAAGCTTTTACAGACGGACCTACGAGCAGTACTTC.

V gene TRBV11-2 combines with J gene TRBJ2-1; TRBD2 agrees at 12 bases. Per the germline V gene, CDR1 is SGHAT and CDR2 is FQNNGV. The CDR3 is 15 residues long. V dropped 5 bases and J dropped 5; count of bases not matched to a gene: 4. The CDR3 DNA is TGTGCCAGCAGCCTCAGACTAGCGGGAGACAATGAGCAGTTCTTC. It translates to CASSLRLAGDNEQFF.

The V gene is TRBV2, the J gene TRBJ1-4, with D possibly being TRBD1 (5 bases). Trimming shortened V by 6 bases and J by 4 bases, and 15 bases separated the two germline ends. The CDR3 runs 15 residues. CDR1 SNHLY and CDR2 FYNNEI come from the germline V gene. CDR3 loop: CASRRSRGSNEKLFF. CDR3 DNA sequence: TGTGCCAGCAGGCGATCCCGGGGGAGTAATGAAAAACTGTTTTTT. The full variable domain, completed using reference TRBV2 and TRBJ1-4, is EPEVTQTPSHQVTQMGQEVILRCVPISNHLYFYWYRQILGQKVEFLVSFYNNEISEKSEIFDDQFSVERPDGSNFTLKIRSTKLEDSAMYFCASRRSRGSNEKLFFGSGTQLSVL.

This chain uses TRBV3-1 (or the pseudogene TRBV3-2) with TRBJ2-7; TRBD2 aligns across 13 bases. This CDR3 contains 16 residues. CDR1 is LGHDT and CDR2 is YNNKEL in the germline V gene (reference sequence). J gave up 2 bases and V 3 bases, and 4 bases lay outside the gene matches. The DNA for the CDR3 is TGTGCCAGCAGCCACGCGACTAGCGGGAGGACCTACGAGCAGTACTTC. The encoded protein is CASSHATSGRTYEQYF.

This chain's CDR3 is CSASSVRPEQFF. CDR3 DNA: TGCAGTGCTAGTAGTGTGCGTCCTGAGCAGTTCTTC. V is TRBV20-1 and J is TRBJ2-1; D is ambiguous. The CDR3 is 12 residues long. V was clipped by 3 bases and J by 9 bases, with 12 bases between them. Per the germline V gene, CDR1 is DFQATT and CDR2 is SNEGSKA (reference sequence).

V usage is TRBV5-4 and J usage is TRBJ2-7; D is perhaps TRBD2 (5 bases). The CDR3 runs to 14 residues. Germline-derived CDR1 and CDR2 are SGHNT and YYREEE (reference sequence). Trimming removed 4 bases at V and 4 bases at J, with 15 bases between. This CDR3 reads CASSRHGGSYEQYF. CDR3 bases: TGTGCCAGCAGCAGACACGGCGGGTCGTACGAGCAGTACTTC.

J is TRBJ2-1 and V is TRBV13; D uncertain. Germline V lookup: CDR1 PRHDT, CDR2 FYEKMQ (reference sequence). The germline V and J ends were trimmed by 3 bases and 2 bases, with 11 bases remaining between them. This CDR3 has 15 residues. As DNA, the CDR3 is TGTGCCAGCAGCTTCGCTGTTTCCACCTACAATGAGCAGTTCTTC. Encoded protein: CASSFAVSTYNEQFF.

The DNA for the CDR3 is TGTGCCAGCAGCTATATACCCGGGACAGAATACAATGAGCAGTTCTTC. Translating gives CASSYIPGTEYNEQFF. The chain is built from TRBV5-6 and TRBJ2-1; 7 nucleotides match TRBD1. J lost 4 bases, V lost 3 bases, and 10 bases had no gene match. CDR1 SGHDT and CDR2 YYEEEE come from the germline V gene. The length of the CDR3 is 16 residues.

This chain connects TRBV7-2 to TRBJ2-7, with 9 positions matching TRBD1. The V segment lost 6 bases and the J segment 6 bases; nucleotides outside the gene matches: 9. The CDR3 length is 14 residues. Germline V lookup: CDR1 SGHTA, CDR2 FQGNSA. CDR3 sequence: CASSYHRGQGEQYF. The CDR3 DNA is TGTGCCAGCAGTTACCACAGGGGGCAGGGCGAGCAGTACTTC.

The chain carries TRBV5-4 and TRBJ1-1, with TRBD1 matching over 8 bases. The CDR3 consists of 13 residues. Germline V gene data show CDR1 as SGHNT and CDR2 as YYREEE (reference sequence). J gave up 3 bases and V 4 bases, and 2 bases lay outside the gene matches. The CDR3 DNA is TGTGCCAGCAGCCTACAGGGGGACACTGAAGCTTTCTTT. Its translation is CASSLQGDTEAFF.

The chain links TRBV7-2 to TRBJ2-3; D remains ambiguous. Germline-derived CDR1 and CDR2 are SGHTA and FQGNSA. The length of the CDR3 is 15 residues. V lost 5 bases and J lost 3, with 15 bases in between. This CDR3 is CASSPDSLGTDTQYF. Here the CDR3 DNA reads TGTGCCAGCAGCCCAGATAGCTTAGGGACAGATACGCAGTATTTT.

For this clone: At one end the junction does not follow the germline gene, possibly because of a read error. This chain uses TRBV11-2 with TRBJ1-2; 10 bases line up with TRBD1. This CDR3 contains 16 residues. Germline-derived CDR1 and CDR2 are SGHAT and FQNNGV. CDR3 sequence reads: CVSSPGTGDANYGYTF. The CDR3 DNA follows: TGTGTCAGCAGCCCTGGGACAGGGGACGCTAACTATGGCTACACCTTC.

The rearrangement links TRBV11-2 to TRBJ1-1; D uncertain. This CDR3 contains 14 residues. Germline CDR1 and CDR2: SGHAT and FQNNGV. V was pared by 4 bases and J by 6 bases, with 15 bases between. The DNA for the CDR3 is TGTGCCAGCAGCTCTCCTGTCGGGAGATCTGAAGCTTTCTTT. Its translation is CASSSPVGRSEAFF. Full variable domain (remainder filled in from reference TRBV11-2 and TRBJ1-1): EAGVAQSPRYKIIEKRQSVAFWCNPISGHATLYWYQQILGQGPKLLIQFQNNGVVDDSQLPKDRFSAERLKGVDSTLKIQPAKLEDSAVYLCASSSPVGRSEAFFGQGTRLTVV.

This clone was seen a handful of times. This chain connects TRBV24-1 to TRBJ1-5; 10 bases are shared with TRBD1. The ends lost 3 bases at V and 5 bases at J; junction bases unmatched: 3. Germline values: CDR1 KGHDR, CDR2 SFDVKD. This CDR3 spans 15 amino acids. CDR3: CATSDQTGGDQPQHF. In DNA form, the CDR3 reads TGTGCCACCAGTGATCAGACAGGGGGCGATCAGCCCCAGCATTTT.

The chain combines TRBV3-1 (or the pseudogene TRBV3-2) with TRBJ1-2; weak D call: TRBD1 (5 bases). V lost 3 bases and J lost 4, with 12 bases in between. Germline V CDR1 and CDR2: LGHDT, YNNKEL (reference sequence). The CDR3 covers 14 residues. Written as DNA, the CDR3 is TGTGCCAGCAGCCACCTGGGGGGGGGCTATGGCTACACCTTC. This codes for CASSHLGGGYGYTF.

The chain carries TRBV19 and TRBJ2-1; D possibly corresponds to TRBD2 (6 bases). There are 15 residues in the CDR3. The germline V gene has CDR1 LNHDA and CDR2 SQIVND (reference sequence). Trimming stripped 6 bases from V and 0 bases from J, with 12 bases between. The CDR3 reads CASSLVTSSYNEQFF. The CDR3 DNA sequence: TGTGCCAGTAGCCTAGTGACTAGCTCCTACAATGAGCAGTTCTTC.